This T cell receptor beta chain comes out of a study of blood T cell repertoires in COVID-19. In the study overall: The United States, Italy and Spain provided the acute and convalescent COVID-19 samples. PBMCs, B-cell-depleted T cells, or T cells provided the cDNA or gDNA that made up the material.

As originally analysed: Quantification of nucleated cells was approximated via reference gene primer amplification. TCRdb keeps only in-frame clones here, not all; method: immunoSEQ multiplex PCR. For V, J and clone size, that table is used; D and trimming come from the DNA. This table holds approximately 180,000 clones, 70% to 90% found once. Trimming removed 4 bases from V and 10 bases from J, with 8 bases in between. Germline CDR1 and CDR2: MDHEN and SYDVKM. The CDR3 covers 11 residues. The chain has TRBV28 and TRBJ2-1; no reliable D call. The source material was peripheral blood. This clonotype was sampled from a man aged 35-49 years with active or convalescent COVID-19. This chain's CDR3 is CASSSMREQFF. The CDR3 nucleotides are TGTGCCAGCAGTTCGATGAGGGAGCAGTTCTTC. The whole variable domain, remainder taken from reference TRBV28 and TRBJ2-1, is DVKVTQSSRYLVKRTGEKVFLECVQDMDHENMFWYRQDPGLGLRLIYFSYDVKMKEKGDIPEGYSVSREKKERFSLILESASTNQTSMYLCASSSMREQFFGPGTRLTVL.